A selection of T cell receptor beta chains follows, all from one sample in a study of spatial heterogeneity in lung cancer. MiXCR, run by TCRdb on the 5' RACE reads, gives a single entry per CDR3 protein. The data show about 2,700 distinct CDR3 sequences, 17% seen once. Sequences were derived from lung tumor tissue, sampled at surgery. The source of these receptors is a male donor with early-stage non-small cell lung cancer. CDR3s include the opening cysteine and the closing phenylalanine or tryptophan. The order of the fields is J gene, D gene, clone size, V gene, CDR3 DNA, CDR3 protein. D genes are given only for firm matches. Expanded clones get a size class; other rows say once, few or many, or leave the size out.

j_call: TRBJ2-7; d_call: TRBD2; clone_size: .; v_call: TRBV27; cdr3_nt: TGTGCCAGCTCTCCAATACGGACTAGCGGGATATACGAGCAGTACTTC; cdr3_aa: CASSPIRTSGIYEQYF
j_call: TRBJ2-5; d_call: TRBD2; clone_size: large; v_call: TRBV7-2; cdr3_nt: TGTGCCAGCAGCACACAGCGGGGGGGCCATGAGACCCAGTACTTC; cdr3_aa: CASSTQRGGHETQYF
j_call: TRBJ2-7; d_call: TRBD2; clone_size: few; v_call: TRBV29-1; cdr3_nt: TGCAGCGTCGGGACTAGCGGGGGGGCCTACGAGCAGTACTTC; cdr3_aa: CSVGTSGGAYEQYF
j_call: TRBJ1-6; d_call: .; clone_size: .; v_call: TRBV7-2; cdr3_nt: TGTGCCAGCAGCTTAGACGATTCACCCCTCCACTTT; cdr3_aa: CASSLDDSPLHF
j_call: TRBJ1-2; d_call: .; clone_size: large; v_call: TRBV27; cdr3_nt: TGTGCCAGCAGAGAAAGTCTGGCGGGAGGTGGCTACACCTTC; cdr3_aa: CASRESLAGGGYTF
j_call: TRBJ2-7; d_call: .; clone_size: many; v_call: TRBV19; cdr3_nt: TGTGCCAGTAGTGACACGGCAGACCACGAGCAGTACTTC; cdr3_aa: CASSDTADHEQYF
j_call: TRBJ1-1; d_call: .; clone_size: large; v_call: TRBV20-1; cdr3_nt: TGCAGTGCTAGGTCGTCTGAAGCTTTCTTT; cdr3_aa: CSARSSEAFF
j_call: TRBJ2-7; d_call: .; clone_size: medium-sized; v_call: TRBV19; cdr3_nt: TGTGCCAGTAGTATCGCCGGATACGAGCAGTACTTC; cdr3_aa: CASSIAGYEQYF
j_call: TRBJ2-7; d_call: TRBD2; clone_size: medium-sized; v_call: TRBV12-3/TRBV12-4; cdr3_nt: TGTGCCAGCAGCAAGGGACTAGCGGGACCCTCGCAGTACTTC; cdr3_aa: CASSKGLAGPSQYF
j_call: TRBJ1-1; d_call: TRBD1; clone_size: medium-sized; v_call: TRBV20-1; cdr3_nt: TGCAGTGCTAGAAAGCCAGGGGGCACTGAAGCTTTCTTT; cdr3_aa: CSARKPGGTEAFF
j_call: TRBJ1-3; d_call: .; clone_size: .; v_call: TRBV4-3; cdr3_nt: TGCGCCAGCAGCCCAGGGGTAGGGGTTCACTCTGGAAACACCATATATTTT; cdr3_aa: CASSPGVGVHSGNTIYF
j_call: TRBJ1-5; d_call: .; clone_size: medium-sized; v_call: TRBV28; cdr3_nt: TGTGCCAGCAGTCCTTCAGGGGTTGGCAATCAGCCCCAGCATTTT; cdr3_aa: CASSPSGVGNQPQHF
j_call: TRBJ2-5; d_call: .; clone_size: many; v_call: TRBV20-1; cdr3_nt: TGCAGTGCTAGAGAGGCATTACAAGAGACCCAGTACTTC; cdr3_aa: CSAREALQETQYF
j_call: TRBJ1-2; d_call: TRBD1; clone_size: few; v_call: TRBV18; cdr3_nt: TGTGCCAGCTCACCACCGACAGGGACCTATGGCTACACCTTC; cdr3_aa: CASSPPTGTYGYTF
j_call: TRBJ2-3; d_call: .; clone_size: .; v_call: TRBV6-5; cdr3_nt: TGTGCCAGCAGTTACTCATTGACAGAAACTAGCACAGATACGCAGTATTTT; cdr3_aa: CASSYSLTETSTDTQYF
j_call: TRBJ2-7; d_call: .; clone_size: many; v_call: TRBV5-1; cdr3_nt: TGCGCCAGCAAAGGGGGGGAGGGGCGCTCCTACGAGCAGTACTTC; cdr3_aa: CASKGGEGRSYEQYF
j_call: TRBJ2-2; d_call: TRBD2; clone_size: .; v_call: TRBV9; cdr3_nt: TGTGCCAGCAGCGAGAGGCCGGGACTAGGTCCACTCGGGGAGCTGTTTTTT; cdr3_aa: CASSERPGLGPLGELFF
j_call: TRBJ1-1; d_call: .; clone_size: large; v_call: TRBV20-1; cdr3_nt: TGCAGTGCTCTTCCCACCCGGACAGATTCTGAAGCTTTCTTT; cdr3_aa: CSALPTRTDSEAFF
j_call: TRBJ1-5; d_call: .; clone_size: few; v_call: TRBV29-1; cdr3_nt: TGCAGCGTAATTCCCTCGGGGGCCCACGGTCAGCCCCAGCATTTT; cdr3_aa: CSVIPSGAHGQPQHF
j_call: TRBJ1-6; d_call: TRBD1; clone_size: medium-sized; v_call: TRBV9; cdr3_nt: TGTGCCAGCAGCTCTGACAGGGTGGGAAATTCACCCCTCCACTTT; cdr3_aa: CASSSDRVGNSPLHF
j_call: TRBJ2-3; d_call: .; clone_size: .; v_call: TRBV4-1; cdr3_nt: TGCGCCAGCAGCCATTCTAGCGCCCGCACAGATACGCAGTATTTT; cdr3_aa: CASSHSSARTDTQYF